Below are 9 T cell receptor beta chains sequenced from a single sample in a study of blood T cell repertoires in COVID-19. Assay: immunoSEQ multiplex PCR; the TCRdb copy retains only in-frame clones and omits some. Among fewer than 120,000 clones listed, 88% were seen once. Sequencing was done on a sample of peripheral blood. All receptors derive from a woman between 45 and 60 years old with acute or convalescent COVID-19.

V gene TRBV9 combines with J gene TRBJ2-3; D might be TRBD2 (5 bases). CDR1 is SGDLS and CDR2 is YYNGEE in the germline V gene. The CDR3 is 15 residues long. V was pared by 4 bases and J by 6 bases, with 18 bases between. CDR3 nucleotide sequence: TGTGCCAGCAGCCTCCAGCGGCACTCGGGGGATACGCAGTATTTT. Translation: CASSLQRHSGDTQYF. Supplemented by reference TRBV9 and TRBJ2-3, the full variable domain reads DSGVTQTPKHLITATGQRVTLRCSPRSGDLSVYWYQQSLDQGLQFLIQYYNGEERAKGNILERFSAQQFPDLHSELNLSSLELGDSALYFCASSLQRHSGDTQYFGPGTRLTVL.

This clone was seen more than once but under ten times. The chain links TRBV2 to TRBJ1-1; 9 bases fit TRBD1. V dropped 3 bases and J dropped 1; count of bases not matched to a gene: 3. The CDR3 loop spans 15 amino acids. Germline V gives CDR1 SNHLY, CDR2 FYNNEI. CDR3 region: CASSDGTGPNTEAFF. The CDR3 DNA reads TGTGCCAGCAGTGACGGGACAGGGCCGAACACTGAAGCTTTCTTT.

The rearrangement joins TRBV28 to TRBJ1-1; 8 bases are shared with TRBD1. Germline V gives CDR1 MDHEN, CDR2 SYDVKM. The CDR3 covers 16 residues. The V gene end was trimmed by 5 bases and the J gene end by 0 bases; junction bases not matched to a gene: 8. The CDR3 DNA sequence: TGTGCCAGCAGTCCGAGCCCGGGACAGGTGAACACTGAAGCTTTCTTT. This encodes CASSPSPGQVNTEAFF.

The genes are TRBV19 and TRBJ1-2; 9 bases are shared with TRBD1. V gave up 7 bases and J gave up 0 bases; unmatched junction bases: 15. CDR1 LNHDA and CDR2 SQIVND come from the germline V gene (reference sequence). This CDR3 has 18 residues. CDR3 in DNA: TGTGCCAGTAATGGGCGGGACAGGGTATTCACGGCTAACTATGGCTACACCTTC. This gives the protein CASNGRDRVFTANYGYTF. The full variable domain, rest sourced from reference TRBV19 and TRBJ1-2, is DGGITQSPKYLFRKEGQNVTLSCEQNLNHDAMYWYRQDPGQGLRLIYYSQIVNDFQKGDIAEGYSVSREKKESFPLTVTSAQKNPTAFYLCASNGRDRVFTANYGYTFGSGTRLTVV.

The CDR3 nucleotides read TGTGCCAGTAGTATGGGGGCCTATAGGCAGGGCCGGCGGAACACTGAAGCTTTCTTT. This codes for CASSMGAYRQGRRNTEAFF. The chain combines TRBV19 with TRBJ1-1, with a weak D call TRBD1 (6 bases). V lost 3 bases and J lost 1, with 24 bases in between. CDR1 LNHDA and CDR2 SQIVND come from the germline V gene (reference sequence). The CDR3 has 19 amino acids.

This chain uses TRBV7-2 with TRBJ1-5; D unresolved. Trimming left V 1 base short and J 1 base short, with 11 bases between. This CDR3 spans 16 amino acids. Per the germline V gene, CDR1 is SGHTA and CDR2 is FQGNSA. The CDR3 region is CASSLGGGLSNQPQHF. The CDR3 bases are TGTGCCAGCAGCTTAGGAGGAGGGTTAAGCAATCAGCCCCAGCATTTT.

This clone showed up just once. The chain combines TRBV30 with TRBJ2-3; D is unclear. Germline assignment: CDR1 GTSNPN and CDR2 SVGIG (reference sequence). V dropped 4 bases and J dropped 0 bases, with 17 bases sitting between them. This CDR3 is 16 amino acids long. The CDR3 bases are TGTGCCTGGATGGCCGGCGGAAGACCTAGCACAGATACGCAGTATTTT. It is translated as CAWMAGGRPSTDTQYF.

This clone appeared a single time. V and J are TRBV7-2 and TRBJ2-7; 9 nucleotides match TRBD2. The CDR3 is 15 residues long. CDR1 and CDR2 (germline): SGHTA, FQGNSA. V shed 11 bases, J shed 3 bases, and the junction held 14 bases outside the gene matches. The DNA of the CDR3 is TGTGCCGTTAGCCCAGGGCCTAGCGGGAACTACGAGCAGTACTTC. Translating gives CAVSPGPSGNYEQYF.

The table lists this clone with a few counts. J is TRBJ2-5 and V is TRBV28; 10 bases match TRBD2. This CDR3 spans 13 amino acids. V dropped 6 bases and J dropped 4; count of bases not matched to a gene: 2. CDR1 is MDHEN, CDR2 SYDVKM, per germline. In DNA form, the CDR3 reads TGTGCCAGCAGGCTAGCGGGGGCAGAGACCCAGTACTTC. The encoded protein is CASRLAGAETQYF.